This T cell receptor (beta chain) stems from a study of cytomegalovirus exposure and HLA in healthy donors. Study conclusions and caveats: Earlier results showed most TCR beta V segments being productive about 90% or about 30% of the time.

Each of the donors was a healthy bone marrow donor. Although they were nominally healthy when sampled, donors likely had unrecorded immune exposures. About this clone: No antigen is known for it.

The CDR3 is 16 amino acids. After removal of 5 bases from V and 5 bases from J, the junction contained 8 bases not matched to a gene. Germline V gene lookup returns CDR1 LNHDA and CDR2 SQIVND (reference sequence). Primers included in the PCR were 60 Vbeta and 13 Jbeta primers. TCRdb's copy holds only in-frame clones and misses some; the assay was immunoSEQ multiplex PCR. The sample yields around 190,000 clones, around 80% seen once. The chain employs TRBV19 and TRBJ2-2, with 10 nucleotides matching TRBD1. The sequence was obtained from a man aged 40-49 years in good health and CMV-seropositive. Sequencing used PBMCs. This chain's CDR3 is CASSWEPGQGTGELFF. For the CDR3, the DNA is TGTGCCAGTAGTTGGGAACCGGGACAGGGGACCGGGGAGCTGTTTTTT.